This is a list of T cell receptor beta chains from one sample in a study of cytomegalovirus exposure and HLA in healthy donors. TCRdb's copy holds only in-frame clones and misses some; the assay was immunoSEQ multiplex PCR. The repertoire holds about 150,000 clones, with around three fifths as singletons. Sequencing used PBMCs. Receptors originate from a male donor in good health and CMV-seronegative. Each CDR3 is given with its conserved first and last residue. The D gene is left open where the match is weak. Only part of the rows carry a size: once, few, many, or a class if the clone is expanded.

j_call | d_call | cdr3_length | clone_size | v_call | cdr3_aa | cdr3_nt
TRBJ1-6 | . | 15 | . | TRBV18 | CASSPTAESNSPLHF | TGTGCCAGCTCACCGACAGCTGAATCTAATTCACCCCTCCACTTT
TRBJ1-6 | . | 17 | . | TRBV9 | CASSANSYREYNSPLHF | TGTGCCAGCAGCGCAAACTCGTACCGGGAGTATAATTCACCCCTCCACTTT
TRBJ2-3 | . | 14 | . | TRBV2 | CASRLQGGTDTQYF | TGTGCCAGCAGGTTACAGGGTGGGACAGATACGCAGTATTTT
TRBJ1-5 | . | 11 | . | TRBV19 | CARPSKQPQHF | TGTGCCAGGCCTTCTAAGCAGCCCCAGCATTTT
TRBJ2-3 | TRBD1 | 14 | once | TRBV9 | CASSVPGGTDTQYF | TGTGCCAGCAGCGTCCCAGGGGGTACAGATACGCAGTATTTT
TRBJ1-1 | . | 13 | few | TRBV14 | CASSPRLNTEAFF | TGTGCCAGCAGCCCGCGGTTGAACACTGAAGCTTTCTTT
TRBJ1-1 | . | 15 | . | TRBV7-2 | CASSLADRGPYEAFF | TGTGCCAGCAGCTTAGCGGACAGAGGGCCCTATGAAGCTTTCTTT
TRBJ2-5 | . | 11 | . | TRBV2 | CASRQEETQYF | TGTGCCAGCAGACAGGAAGAGACCCAGTACTTC
TRBJ1-2 | . | 15 | . | TRBV5-1 | CASSPGGRDNYGYTF | TGCGCCAGCAGCCCCGGCGGCAGGGATAACTATGGCTACACCTTC
TRBJ1-1 | . | 11 | . | TRBV2 | CASNPPHQAFF | TGTGCCAGCAACCCCCCCCACCAGGCTTTCTTT
TRBJ1-3 | . | 14 | . | TRBV11-2 | CASSPPPNGNTIYF | TGTGCCAGCAGCCCCCCCCCAAATGGAAACACCATATATTTT
TRBJ2-1 | TRBD1 | 17 | . | TRBV5-1 | CASSPDTGTGGVNEQFF | TGCGCCAGCAGCCCGGACACGGGGACAGGAGGGGTCAATGAGCAGTTCTTC
TRBJ2-3 | TRBD2 | 15 | . | TRBV6-5 | CASSHTSGRTDTQYF | TGTGCCAGCAGTCACACTAGCGGGAGGACAGATACGCAGTATTTT
TRBJ1-2 | TRBD1 | 14 | once | TRBV19 | CASSMDRVNYGYTF | TGTGCCAGTAGTATGGACAGGGTTAACTATGGCTACACCTTC
TRBJ2-5 | TRBD2 | 13 | few | TRBV9 | CASSAGGQETQYF | TGTGCCAGCAGCGCGGGGGGGCAAGAGACCCAGTACTTC
TRBJ1-5 | . | 13 | few | TRBV10-3 | CATTPRDNQPQHF | TGTGCCACCACCCCTCGGGACAATCAGCCCCAGCATTTT
TRBJ1-5 | . | 16 | few | TRBV19 | CASSIGGFIGNQPQHF | TGTGCCAGTAGTATTGGGGGGTTTATCGGCAATCAGCCCCAGCATTTT
TRBJ2-5 | TRBD2 | 14 | few | TRBV2 | CASSDGGASETQYF | TGTGCCAGCAGTGACGGGGGGGCCTCGGAGACCCAGTACTTC
TRBJ2-3 | . | 14 | . | TRBV7-6 | CASRSGARTDTQYF | TGTGCCAGCAGATCAGGGGCGAGGACAGATACGCAGTATTTT
TRBJ1-2 | TRBD1 | 16 | few | TRBV9 | CASSVGATGGAHGYTF | TGTGCCAGCAGCGTAGGGGCGACAGGGGGTGCGCATGGCTACACCTTC
TRBJ1-5 | . | 13 | . | TRBV27 | CASTHSSNQPQHF | TGTGCCAGCACCCACAGCTCGAATCAGCCCCAGCATTTT
TRBJ2-5 | TRBD1 | 16 | . | TRBV7-8 | CASSAHRDREGETQYF | TGTGCCAGCAGCGCTCACCGGGACAGGGAGGGAGAGACCCAGTACTTC
TRBJ2-4 | TRBD1 | 18 | . | TRBV5-1 | CASSWGPGGNLAKNIQYF | TGCGCCAGCAGCTGGGGACCAGGGGGAAATCTAGCCAAAAACATTCAGTACTTC
TRBJ2-1 | TRBD1 | 18 | few | TRBV29-1 | CSGGDILRGQAAFYEQFF | TGCAGCGGGGGAGATATCCTGCGGGGACAGGCGGCGTTCTATGAGCAGTTCTTC
TRBJ1-2 | . | 14 | . | TRBV7-9 | CASSPGGSNYGYPF | TGTGCCAGCAGCCCTGGGGGGAGTAACTATGGCTACCCCTTC
TRBJ2-3 | . | 13 | . | TRBV4-1 | CASSQQGTDTQYF | TGCGCCAGCAGCCAACAGGGGACAGATACGCAGTATTTT
TRBJ1-6 | TRBD1 | 15 | . | TRBV19 | CASSFSGTGWAPLHF | TGTGCCAGTAGTTTTTCCGGGACAGGGTGGGCACCCCTCCACTTT
TRBJ1-2 | . | 14 | . | TRBV5-4 | CASSDGQLIYGYTF | TGTGCCAGCAGCGACGGACAGCTAATCTATGGCTACACCTTC
TRBJ1-1 | TRBD1 | 17 | . | TRBV5-1 | CASSYGDRVRWGTEAFF | TGCGCCAGCAGCTACGGGGACAGGGTTAGGTGGGGCACTGAAGCTTTCTTT
TRBJ1-1 | TRBD1 | 14 | . | TRBV5-1 | CASSLLDRDTEAFF | TGCGCCAGCAGCTTGCTTGACAGGGACACTGAAGCTTTCTTT
TRBJ2-3 | TRBD2 | 13 | . | TRBV9 | CASSPGGTDTQYF | TGTGCCAGCAGCCCGGGGGGGACAGATACGCAGTATTTT
TRBJ2-7 | TRBD1 | 15 | . | TRBV9 | CASSVEGTGLDEQYF | TGTGCCAGCAGCGTAGAAGGGACAGGGCTGGACGAGCAGTACTTC
TRBJ2-7 | . | 13 | . | TRBV5-8 | CASSLRQGNEQYF | TGTGCCAGCAGCCTTAGGCAGGGTAACGAGCAGTACTTC
TRBJ2-1 | TRBD2 | 17 | once | TRBV5-5 | CASSLELAGASAGEQFF | TGTGCCAGCAGCTTGGAGCTAGCGGGGGCCTCGGCCGGGGAGCAGTTCTTC
TRBJ1-5 | . | 13 | once | TRBV10-3 | CAISEGRGQPQHF | TGTGCCATCAGTGAGGGACGGGGTCAGCCCCAGCATTTT
TRBJ2-2 | TRBD1 | 17 | . | TRBV7-9 | CASSRSTGTGATGELFF | TGTGCCAGCAGCCGATCTACCGGGACAGGGGCCACCGGGGAGCTGTTTTTT